This TCR beta chain derives from a study of siplizumab effects on memory and regulatory T cells. Points from the study as a whole: For mappable alloreactive CD4+ clones, the mean Treg-derived fraction was around 64% with siplizumab and around 27% in controls. Just a small share of alloreactive clones was traced back to unstimulated subsets. There appeared to be greater diversity in naive T cells than in memory cells, and naive T cells seemed major contributors to the alloresponse.

Of note for this clone: Antigen unknown.

Assays captured around 92,000 TCR templates per sample. Clones were read by immunoSEQ multiplex PCR, and TCRdb kept only the in-frame ones, dropping some. The profile shows approximately 100,000 clones, 90% to 95% of them singletons. V was trimmed by 5 bases and J by 6 bases, leaving 17 bases between them. CDR3 length: 14 amino acids. From germline, CDR1 is SQVTM and CDR2 ANQGSEA. Material: Tregs sorted from blood. The receptor comes from a human donor in good health. V usage is TRBV29-1 and J usage is TRBJ2-1; D tentatively reads TRBD1 or TRBD2 (6 bases each). DNA of the CDR3: TGCAGCGTTAGGGGGGCGCGAGGCATCAATGAGCAGTTCTTC. It is translated as CSVRGARGINEQFF.